This section outlines one T cell receptor beta chain sequence together with its context. Its antigen remains unknown. This record comes from a study of T cell responses to AZD1222 COVID-19 vaccine. General study points: Spike-wide vaccine-associated CD4 TCRs dominated at 160-218 and 743-854. A reported finding is that nearly half of spike-specific TCRs target unmutated variant regions. The sample set comprised mostly white British donors with more females, and clonal diversity was possibly underestimated.

The CDR3 loop spans 14 amino acids. With 5 bases removed from V and 8 bases from J, the gap between germline ends came to 15 bases. Germline CDR1 SNHLY, CDR2 FYNNEI. Clones were read by immunoSEQ multiplex PCR, and TCRdb kept only the in-frame ones, dropping some. Here the sample spans roughly 140,000 clones, approximately 91% being singletons. This chain joins TRBV2 and TRBJ1-4, with D perhaps matching TRBD1 (5 bases). This TCR derives from an adult who received the AZD1222 COVID-19 vaccine. The sequenced sample was peripheral blood, obtained 28 days after the second AZD1222 dose. Written as DNA, the CDR3 is TGTGCCAGCAGTCGCCTGACAGAGGTGGAAAAACTGTTTTTT. The encoded protein is CASSRLTEVEKLFF.